The clone carrying this T cell receptor beta chain turned up a few times. In germline, CDR1 is SGHRS, CDR2 YFSETQ. This CDR3 spans 19 amino acids. The ends lost 2 bases at V and 6 bases at J; junction bases unmatched: 18. These data are taken from a study of blood T cell repertoires in COVID-19. Study in general: T cells, B-cell-depleted T cells, or PBMCs supplied cDNA or gDNA.

Methods used by the authors: Reference gene primer amplification in the assay estimated nucleated cell counts. Only in-frame clones appear in the TCRdb table, and some are missing; sequencing was by immunoSEQ multiplex PCR. V and J calls and clone size are copied from that table; D and trimming were computed from the DNA. The table has under 250,000 clones, approximately 91% seen once. The material sequenced was peripheral blood. The source of this sequence is a man between 40 and 49 years old with acute or convalescent COVID-19. The chain couples TRBV5-1 to TRBJ2-2; 8 bases are a match to TRBD1. For the CDR3, the DNA is TGCGCCAGCAGCTTTCGCCGGCTGGGGACAGGTTTTTTCGCCGGGGAGCTGTTTTTT. As protein: CASSFRRLGTGFFAGELFF.